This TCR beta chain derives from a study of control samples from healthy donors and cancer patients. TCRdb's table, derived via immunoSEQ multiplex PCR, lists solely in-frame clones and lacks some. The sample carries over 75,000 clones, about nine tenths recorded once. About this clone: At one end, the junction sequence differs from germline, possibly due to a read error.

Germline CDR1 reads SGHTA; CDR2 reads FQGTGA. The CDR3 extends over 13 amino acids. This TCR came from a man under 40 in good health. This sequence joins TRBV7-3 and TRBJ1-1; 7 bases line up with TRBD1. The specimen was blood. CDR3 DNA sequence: TGTGCCAGCAGCATAACAGGGGCCACTGAAGCTTTCTTT. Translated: CASSITGATEAFF.